The entry below describes one T cell receptor beta chain. The CDR3 loop spans 14 amino acids. Germline V gene sequence: CDR1 ENHRY, CDR2 SYGVKD. V dropped 7 bases and J dropped 6; count of bases not matched to a gene: 8. This entry belongs to a study of long-term antiretroviral therapy in people with HIV. Running of the v3.0 immunoSEQ assay took place at survey level. Generated by immunoSEQ multiplex PCR, the TCRdb table keeps only in-frame clones and is missing some. Altogether approximately 15,000 clones are present, roughly 91% being singletons, with the ten largest covering roughly 12%. Sequenced here: unsorted PBMCs, sampled 6.9 years after starting antiretroviral therapy. J is TRBJ1-5 and V is TRBV10-3; 8 bases are shared with TRBD1. This receptor was taken from a man aged 50 to 60 with HIV. The CDR3 bases are TGTGCCATCAACGACAGGGGAAAAGGTCAGCCCCAGCATTTT. This sequence encodes CAINDRGKGQPQHF.